One sample yielded the 9 T cell receptor beta chains listed below, sequenced in a study of T cells in Graves' hyperthyroidism and ophthalmopathy. TCR beta CDR3 regions were amplified from RNA transcripts. With the HTBI primer set, the TCR CDR3 went through a first round of RT-PCR. MiXCR, applied by TCRdb to the multiplex PCR reads, yields one record per CDR3 protein. The sample contains around 450,000 distinct CDR3 sequences, 15% to 19% of which appear only once. Sample: blood. These receptors were obtained from a woman between 18 and 29 years old with Graves' hyperthyroidism.

This clonotype appeared many times. The rearrangement links TRBV7-9 to TRBJ1-2; 9 bases agree with TRBD1. Germline loops: CDR1 SEHNR, CDR2 FQNEAQ (reference sequence). The CDR3 runs 15 residues. V shed 4 bases, J shed 3 bases, and the junction held 6 bases outside the gene matches. As DNA, the CDR3 is TGTGCCAGCAGCTCGGGGACAGGGAGGCACTATGGCTACACCTTC. As protein: CASSSGTGRHYGYTF.

This clonotype showed up just a few times. The rearrangement uses TRBV15 and TRBJ1-1; maybe TRBD1 (6 bases). From germline, CDR1 is LNHNV and CDR2 YYDKDF (reference sequence). The length of the CDR3 is 15 residues. The ends were cut back, 4 bases at V and 2 bases at J, with 14 bases in the middle. CDR3 residues: CATSKGGTLNTEAFF. The CDR3 nucleotides are TGTGCCACCAGCAAAGGGGGAACTCTAAACACTGAAGCTTTCTTT.

The sample holds a few counts of this clonotype. The chain recombines TRBV5-4 with TRBJ1-2; D gene uncertain. Trimming left V 0 bases short and J 8 bases short, with 17 bases between. This CDR3 has 15 residues. Germline CDR1 SGHNT, CDR2 YYREEE (reference sequence). CDR3 in amino acids: CASSLDRTSNRGYTF. CDR3 coding DNA: TGTGCCAGCAGCTTGGATAGGACTTCAAATAGGGGCTACACCTTC.

At least ten counts were recorded for this clonotype. CDR3 residues: CASSFTTGQYEQYF. CDR3 coding DNA: TGTGCCAGCAGCTTTACGACAGGGCAGTACGAGCAGTACTTC. The chain recombines TRBV7-2 with TRBJ2-7; TRBD1 aligns across 7 bases. V gave up 3 bases and J gave up 4 bases; unmatched junction bases: 6. Germline loops: CDR1 SGHTA, CDR2 FQGNSA. CDR3 length equals 14 residues. The full variable domain, rest sourced from reference TRBV7-2 and TRBJ2-7, is GAGVSQSPSNKVTEKGKDVELRCDPISGHTALYWYRQSLGQGLEFLIYFQGNSAPDKSGLPSDRFSAERTGGSVSTLTIQRTQQEDSAVYLCASSFTTGQYEQYFGPGTRLTVT.

The V call is TRBV19, the J call TRBJ2-3, with 10 bases that match TRBD1. The V segment lost 5 bases and the J segment 1 base; nucleotides outside the gene matches: 3. Germline V gene sequence: CDR1 LNHDA, CDR2 SQIVND (reference sequence). This CDR3 contains 15 residues. The DNA of the CDR3 is TGTGCCAGTAGTGGGACAGGGGTGGGCACAGATACGCAGTATTTT. Translating gives CASSGTGVGTDTQYF. The entire variable domain, with the rest obtained from reference TRBV19 and TRBJ2-3, is as follows: DGGITQSPKYLFRKEGQNVTLSCEQNLNHDAMYWYRQDPGQGLRLIYYSQIVNDFQKGDIAEGYSVSREKKESFPLTVTSAQKNPTAFYLCASSGTGVGTDTQYFGPGTRLTVL.

At least ten counts were recorded for this clonotype. V usage is TRBV3-1 and J usage is TRBJ2-7; 7 bases align to TRBD1. Germline loops: CDR1 LGHDT, CDR2 YNNKEL (reference sequence). The ends lost 5 bases at V and 6 bases at J; junction bases unmatched: 4. The CDR3 has 12 residues. The CDR3 protein is CASSDRAFEQYF. In nucleotides, the CDR3 is TGTGCCAGCAGCGACAGGGCATTCGAGCAGTACTTC.

The CDR3 is CASSTGLQAETQYF. CDR3 DNA: TGTGCCAGTAGTACGGGACTACAGGCAGAGACCCAGTACTTC. The rearrangement joins TRBV19 to TRBJ2-5; 7 bases are a match to TRBD2. Trimming took 4 bases from V and 4 from J; bases not matched to a gene: 6. Germline V gene sequence: CDR1 LNHDA, CDR2 SQIVND (reference sequence). CDR3 size: 14 residues.

In this sample, this clonotype turned up many times. The chain uses TRBV28 and TRBJ2-5; TRBD2 matches at 7 bases. The V segment lost 6 bases and the J segment 7 bases; nucleotides outside the gene matches: 17. CDR1 and CDR2 from the germline V gene are MDHEN and SYDVKM. CDR3 length: 16 residues. CDR3 DNA sequence: TGTGCCAGCAGCCAAGAAAAACTAGCGCCTAGTGGGACCCAGTACTTC. It translates to CASSQEKLAPSGTQYF.

This clonotype has ten or more counts. The chain employs TRBV6-1 and TRBJ1-1; D remains unclear. The V gene lost 5 bases and the J gene lost 0 bases, with 7 bases spanning the gap. The CDR3 spans 13 residues. The germline CDR1 and CDR2 sequences are MNHNS and SASEGT. The CDR3, as DNA: TGTGCCAGCAGTACTAAGATGAACACTGAAGCTTTCTTT. Amino acids: CASSTKMNTEAFF.